What follows are 30 T cell receptor beta chains derived from one specimen sequenced in a study of T-cell reconstitution after alpha-beta-depleted transplantation in children. Unique molecular identifiers were incorporated during preparation of the TCRbeta library. In TCRdb, the PCR reads were re-called with MiXCR into one record per CDR3 protein. The sample includes about 830,000 distinct CDR3 sequences, approximately 15% seen only once; the top ten take 5%. Source: PBMCs, mostly from graft donor cells, taken 360 days after TCRalphabeta/CD19-depleted stem cell transplant. The receptors shown here come from a male patient younger than 18 who had a stem cell transplant for acute lymphoblastic leukemia, so the T cells may come from the graft donor.

This clonotype has just a few counts. The V and J genes are TRBV12-3 or TRBV12-4 and TRBJ2-3; no definite D call. V was shortened by 6 bases and J by 0 bases, with 16 bases between the two germline ends. CDR3 size: 16 residues. The CDR3 region is CASSPRPPGSTDTQYF. CDR3 DNA sequence: TGTGCCAGCAGCCCCCGACCCCCTGGGAGCACAGATACGCAGTATTTT.

This clonotype was seen many times. The V call is TRBV28, the J call TRBJ2-7; D ambiguous. This CDR3 has 13 residues. Germline V gives CDR1 MDHEN, CDR2 SYDVKM. V was cut by 3 bases and J by 2 bases, with 8 bases left in between. This CDR3 is CASSFHRAYEQYF. CDR3 bases: TGTGCCAGCAGTTTCCACCGAGCCTACGAGCAGTACTTC.

This clonotype was recorded a few times. J is TRBJ2-7 and V is TRBV9; D might be TRBD2 (6 bases). The germline CDR1 and CDR2 sequences are SGDLS and YYNGEE. This CDR3 is built from 14 residues. Between the trimmed V and J ends, which lost 4 bases and 3 bases, there was a span of 14 bases. CDR3 protein: CASSPLAQSYEQYF. In DNA form, the CDR3 reads TGTGCCAGCAGCCCTCTAGCGCAGAGCTACGAGCAGTACTTC.

This clonotype appeared a few times. V gene TRBV20-1 combines with J gene TRBJ1-1; D not resolved. The CDR3 is 13 residues long. V shed 6 bases and J shed 0 bases, with 11 bases lying between them. Germline V gene data show CDR1 as DFQATT and CDR2 as SNEGSKA (reference sequence). This CDR3 reads CSARLHLNTEAFF. The DNA of the CDR3 is TGCAGTGCGAGACTACACCTGAACACTGAAGCTTTCTTT.

This clonotype was counted a few times. This chain connects TRBV12-3 or TRBV12-4 to TRBJ2-2, with 11 nucleotides matching TRBD2. CDR3 length: 17 amino acids. V gave up 6 bases and J gave up 4 bases; unmatched junction bases: 10. The CDR3 bases are TGTGCCAGCAGCTTTCTCAAGACTAGCGGGGTCACCGGGGAGCTGTTTTTT. Its translation is CASSFLKTSGVTGELFF.

The sample holds a few counts of this clonotype. The chain combines TRBV20-1 with TRBJ2-7; D ambiguous. The CDR3 is 14 amino acids. V was shortened by 0 bases and J by 5 bases, with 14 bases between the two germline ends. Germline V lookup: CDR1 DFQATT, CDR2 SNEGSKA (reference sequence). CDR3 in amino acids: CSARDPRRDDEQYF. DNA of the CDR3: TGCAGTGCTAGAGATCCCAGAAGGGATGACGAGCAGTACTTC.

The chain carries TRBV24-1 and TRBJ1-5; 7 bases are a match to TRBD1. The CDR3 has 15 amino acids. V was pared by 3 bases and J by 4 bases, with 5 bases of the junction left unmatched. CDR1 and CDR2 from the germline V gene are KGHDR and SFDVKD. The CDR3 region has the DNA TGTGCCACCAGTGATCCCCGGACAGGAAATCAGCCCCAGCATTTT. Protein sequence: CATSDPRTGNQPQHF.

This clonotype was observed a few times. The chain uses TRBV19 and TRBJ2-4; TRBD1 matches 8 bases. Per the germline V gene, CDR1 is LNHDA and CDR2 is SQIVND (reference sequence). CDR3 length: 15 amino acids. Germline trimming cut 2 bases from V and 3 bases from J; bases unmatched to any gene: 3. CDR3 residues: CASSIFGTGKNIQYF. The CDR3 DNA sequence: TGTGCCAGTAGTATATTTGGGACAGGCAAAAACATTCAGTACTTC.

The count of this clonotype is one. The J gene is TRBJ1-1, the V gene TRBV5-1; a possible D gene is TRBD1 (5 bases). Germline V gene data show CDR1 as SGHRS and CDR2 as YFSETQ. V shed 3 bases and J shed 6 bases, with 9 bases lying between them. The CDR3 has 12 residues. CDR3 nucleotides: TGCGCCAGCAGCTCGGGACTTTCTGAAGCTTTCTTT. It translates to CASSSGLSEAFF. Drawing the rest from reference TRBV5-1 and TRBJ1-1, the complete variable domain is KAGVTQTPRYLIKTRGQQVTLSCSPISGHRSVSWYQQTPGQGLQFLFEYFSETQRNKGNFPGRFSGRQFSNSRSEMNVSTLELGDSALYLCASSSGLSEAFFGQGTRLTVV.

At least ten counts were recorded for this clonotype. This chain connects TRBV12-3 or TRBV12-4 to TRBJ2-1; unclear D gene. The CDR3 sequence is 14 residues long. V was trimmed by 1 base and J by 10 bases, leaving 14 bases between them. CDR3 sequence reads: CASSLVGFGWEQFF. The CDR3 DNA follows: TGTGCCAGCAGTTTAGTTGGTTTTGGGTGGGAGCAGTTCTTC.

The genes are TRBV12-3 or TRBV12-4 and TRBJ2-5, with D possibly being TRBD1 (8 bases). The germline V and J ends were trimmed by 5 bases and 1 base, with 14 bases remaining between them. The CDR3 covers 15 residues. CDR3 sequence (DNA): TGTGCCAGCAGTCCCCACAGGGGGGGCCAAGAGACCCAGTACTTC. Protein sequence: CASSPHRGGQETQYF.

This clonotype was seen a handful of times. The chain employs TRBV20-1 and TRBJ2-5, with 9 bases identical to TRBD1. The CDR3 sequence is 14 residues long. Germline-derived CDR1 and CDR2 are DFQATT and SNEGSKA (reference sequence). J lost 1 base, V lost 6 bases, and 6 bases had no gene match. CDR3 nucleotides: TGCAGTGCCCCGGGACAGGGTTCCCAAGAGACCCAGTACTTC. This codes for CSAPGQGSQETQYF.

This clonotype was seen more than once but under ten times. J is TRBJ2-7 and V is TRBV5-6; TRBD1 aligns across 9 bases. The CDR3 is 16 amino acids. V was clipped by 1 base and J by 1 base; unmatched bases: 6. Germline V lookup: CDR1 SGHDT, CDR2 YYEEEE. The CDR3 DNA reads TGTGCCAGCAGCTTGTTGGGGACAGGGAAGTCCTACGAGCAGTACTTC. Translation: CASSLLGTGKSYEQYF.

This clonotype has only a few counts. This chain connects TRBV9 to TRBJ1-2; 9 positions match TRBD1. This CDR3 is built from 16 residues. Trimming removed 3 bases from V and 3 bases from J; junction bases left unmatched: 9. Germline V gene lookup returns CDR1 SGDLS and CDR2 YYNGEE. The CDR3 is CASSEYHRGHYYGYTF. Here the CDR3 DNA reads TGTGCCAGCAGCGAGTACCACAGGGGGCATTACTATGGCTACACCTTC.

This chain joins TRBV5-1 and TRBJ2-5; D may be TRBD1 (6 bases). The CDR3 is 13 residues long. V gave up 5 bases and J gave up 2 bases, with 10 bases separating them. The germline CDR1 and CDR2 sequences are SGHRS and YFSETQ. The CDR3 sequence is CASRRQVQETQYF. The CDR3 DNA follows: TGCGCCAGCAGGAGACAGGTTCAAGAGACCCAGTACTTC.

There are many counts of this clonotype. The chain couples TRBV20-1 to TRBJ2-6; 10 nucleotides align to TRBD1. V lost 3 bases and J lost 0; bases outside the gene matches: 17. Germline-derived CDR1 and CDR2 are DFQATT and SNEGSKA (reference sequence). The CDR3 is made up of 21 amino acids. CDR3 in DNA: TGCAGTGCTAGCCTCGAGGGACAGGGGCTGTTCTCCAGCTCTGGGGCCAACGTCCTGACTTTC. Residues: CSASLEGQGLFSSSGANVLTF.

This rearrangement joins TRBV5-1 to TRBJ1-2, with D hard to call. The germline V gene encodes CDR1 SGHRS and CDR2 YFSETQ. The germline V and J ends were trimmed by 3 bases and 6 bases, with 12 bases remaining between them. The CDR3 totals 13 residues. CDR3 nucleotides: TGCGCCAGCAGCTCTGTTGTGGGGAATGGCTACACCTTC. Translated: CASSSVVGNGYTF.

This clonotype occurred a few times. A read error may produce the germline difference seen at one junction end. V is TRBV7-9 and J is TRBJ1-3; D unclear. This CDR3 spans 9 amino acids. CDR1 is SEHNR and CDR2 is FQNEAQ in the germline V gene (reference sequence). The CDR3 sequence is CKGGNTIYF. CDR3 sequence (DNA): TGCAAAGGGGGAAACACCATATATTTT.

This sequence joins TRBV5-1 and TRBJ2-1; D assignment may be TRBD1 or TRBD2 (6 bases each). The CDR3 is made up of 15 amino acids. V lost 3 bases and J 4 bases, leaving 14 bases between the germline ends. Per germline, CDR1 SGHRS and CDR2 YFSETQ. Here the CDR3 DNA reads TGCGCCAGCAGCTGGGGCGGGACACTATACAATGAGCAGTTCTTC. Amino acid sequence: CASSWGGTLYNEQFF.

The chain is built from TRBV29-1 and TRBJ1-1, with TRBD1 as a possible D gene (5 bases). CDR3 length: 13 amino acids. V was pared by 0 bases and J by 4 bases, with 9 bases between. Germline values: CDR1 SQVTM, CDR2 ANQGSEA. CDR3 nucleotide sequence: TGCAGCGTTGAAGAGGGGGGAGGCACTGAAGCTTTCTTT. It codes for CSVEEGGGTEAFF. Full variable domain (remainder filled in from reference TRBV29-1 and TRBJ1-1): SAVISQKPSRDICQRGTSLTIQCQVDSQVTMMFWYRQQPGQSLTLIATANQGSEATYESGFVIDKFPISRPNLTFSTLTVSNMSPEDSSIYLCSVEEGGGTEAFFGQGTRLTVV.

This clonotype showed up just a few times. J is TRBJ2-7 and V is TRBV9, with no clear D. Between the trimmed V and J ends, which lost 0 bases and 3 bases, there was a span of 7 bases. This CDR3 has 13 residues. CDR1 and CDR2 from the germline V gene are SGDLS and YYNGEE. The CDR3 sequence: CASSVAQSYEQYF. As DNA, the CDR3 is TGTGCCAGCAGCGTAGCACAGAGCTACGAGCAGTACTTC.

In this sample, this clonotype turned up many times. V is TRBV4-1 and J is TRBJ2-5; D remains unclear. Trimming cost V 3 bases and J 2 bases, with 4 bases left between them. CDR1 is MGHRA, CDR2 YSYEKL, per germline. This CDR3 comprises 12 residues. The CDR3: CASSHLQETQYF. CDR3 nucleotides: TGCGCCAGCAGCCACCTTCAAGAGACCCAGTACTTC.

CDR3 DNA: TGTGCCAGCAGCTCCACAAAGCATCCCTACAATGAGCAGTTCTTC. Its protein is CASSSTKHPYNEQFF. The chain has TRBV7-9 and TRBJ2-1; D gene unclear. The CDR3 runs to 15 residues. V was clipped by 4 bases and J by 2 bases, with 12 bases between them. Germline-derived CDR1 and CDR2 are SEHNR and FQNEAQ (reference sequence).

The chain carries TRBV9 and TRBJ1-1, with unresolved D. Trimming took off 5 bases at V and 0 bases at J, with 14 bases between the two ends. Germline V gives CDR1 SGDLS, CDR2 YYNGEE. The CDR3 has 15 residues. The DNA of the CDR3 is TGTGCCAGCAGTAATTTTGGGAATATGAACACTGAAGCTTTCTTT. As protein: CASSNFGNMNTEAFF.

This clonotype was counted at least ten times. The rearrangement uses TRBV4-3 and TRBJ2-1, with 12 bases lining up with TRBD2. The trim removed 4 bases at V and 9 bases at J, leaving 10 bases unmatched. There are 16 residues in the CDR3. Germline-derived CDR1 and CDR2 are LGHNA and YSLEER. The CDR3 DNA sequence: TGCGCCAGCAGCCTCGATCTAGCGGGAGGGCCGAGTGAGCAGTTCTTC. It encodes CASSLDLAGGPSEQFF.

At least ten counts were recorded for this clonotype. This chain connects TRBV5-1 to TRBJ2-3; TRBD1 agrees at 7 bases. The CDR3 sequence is 16 residues long. Trimming cost V 3 bases and J 3 bases; bases outside gene matches: 10. Germline CDR1 is SGHRS and CDR2 is YFSETQ. CDR3 bases: TGCGCCAGCAGCTCGGACAGGAGGATGAGGACAGATACGCAGTATTTT. It is translated as CASSSDRRMRTDTQYF.

Ten or more counts support this clonotype. V usage is TRBV7-9 and J usage is TRBJ2-3; 8 bases line up with TRBD2. In germline, CDR1 is SEHNR, CDR2 FQNEAQ (reference sequence). Trimming removed 10 bases from V and 0 bases from J; junction bases left unmatched: 6. The CDR3 spans 14 residues. This CDR3 reads CATDGGGSTDTQYF. DNA of the CDR3: TGTGCCACCGATGGCGGGGGGAGCACAGATACGCAGTATTTT.

This clonotype showed up just a few times. V gene TRBV3-1 combines with J gene TRBJ2-1; 7 nucleotides match TRBD2. V gave up 2 bases and J gave up 3 bases; unmatched junction bases: 7. Germline values: CDR1 LGHDT, CDR2 YNNKEL (reference sequence). The CDR3 totals 16 residues. CDR3 nucleotide sequence: TGTGCCAGCAGCCAAAGATCTAGCGGAGGCTACAATGAGCAGTTCTTC. Protein sequence: CASSQRSSGGYNEQFF.

Ten or more counts support this clonotype. The chain uses TRBV20-1 and TRBJ2-1, with TRBD1 as a possible D gene (5 bases). The CDR3 is made up of 14 amino acids. Looked up from germline, CDR1 is DFQATT and CDR2 is SNEGSKA (reference sequence). The CDR3 region is CRAWGWSSYNEQFF. The CDR3 coding sequence is TGCAGGGCGTGGGGCTGGAGCTCCTACAATGAGCAGTTCTTC.

The table lists this clonotype with many counts. The chain carries TRBV11-2 and TRBJ2-5, with unresolved D. V lost 3 bases, J lost 7 bases, and 12 bases lay in between. Germline V gene data show CDR1 as SGHAT and CDR2 as FQNNGV. This CDR3 has 13 residues. Here the CDR3 DNA reads TGTGCCAGCAGCTTCGACAAAGAAGGGACCCAGTACTTC. Translated: CASSFDKEGTQYF.